These 29 T cell receptor beta chains were sequenced from one sample in a study of T cells in Graves' hyperthyroidism and ophthalmopathy. RNA transcripts provided the source from which TCR beta CDR3 regions were amplified. The primer set for the first-round RT-PCR of the TCR CDR3 was HTBI. MiXCR, run by TCRdb on the multiplex PCR reads, gives a single entry per CDR3 protein. The data hold fewer than 650,000 distinct CDR3 sequences, with 12% to 15% observed a single time. The sample comprised blood. The receptors here all came from a young woman with Graves' ophthalmopathy.

This chain joins TRBV3-2 and TRBJ2-7; no DNA check was done on the table's D call, TRBD2. TRBV3-2 is shown as a pseudogene. This CDR3 is 15 amino acids long. For the CDR3, the DNA is TGTGCCAGCAGCCACACTAGCGGGAGGGGGTACGAGCAGTACTTC. It encodes CASSHTSGRGYEQYF.

This clonotype was picked up many times. The rearrangement joins TRBV30 to TRBJ2-5; 7 positions match TRBD1. The CDR3 loop spans 13 amino acids. Germline assignment: CDR1 GTSNPN and CDR2 SVGIG (reference sequence). Unmatched junction bases numbered 4, after V lost 2 bases and J lost 4 bases. The CDR3 bases are TGTGCCTGGAGTCTAGGGGGCGGAGAGACCCAGTACTTC. Translating it yields CAWSLGGGETQYF.

This clonotype was observed a handful of times. The chain joins TRBV11-2 to TRBJ2-7, with D uncertain. V lost 1 base to trimming and J lost 1 base, with 8 bases between them. Germline CDR1 reads SGHAT; CDR2 reads FQNNGV. The length of the CDR3 is 14 residues. CDR3 DNA: TGTGCCAGCAGCTTAGGAAGACAATCCTACGAGCAGTACTTC. Translation gives CASSLGRQSYEQYF.

This clonotype came up many times. This rearrangement joins TRBV7-9 to TRBJ2-3; no firm D call. The CDR3 has 17 residues. Trimming stripped 8 bases from V and 1 base from J, with 22 bases between. CDR1 and CDR2 from the germline V gene are SEHNR and FQNEAQ (reference sequence). The CDR3 here is CASGDSAANLGTDTQYF. Here the CDR3 DNA reads TGTGCCAGCGGCGACTCGGCGGCCAACTTGGGCACAGATACGCAGTATTTT.

The chain recombines TRBV7-9 with TRBJ2-5; the D gene is possibly TRBD1 (6 bases). Germline-derived CDR1 and CDR2 are SEHNR and FQNEAQ (reference sequence). CDR3 length: 15 residues. Trimming removed 5 bases from V and 4 bases from J, with 17 bases in between. The CDR3 sequence is CASSPGQGTTETQYF. CDR3 bases: TGTGCCAGCAGCCCAGGGCAGGGGACGACAGAGACCCAGTACTTC.

This clonotype has at least ten counts. The chain links TRBV28 to TRBJ1-1, with 7 bases matching TRBD1. The CDR3 totals 15 residues. In germline, CDR1 is MDHEN, CDR2 SYDVKM. Germline trimming cut 7 bases from V and 0 bases from J; bases unmatched to any gene: 8. For the CDR3, the DNA is TGTGCCAGCACCCCCGGACAGGCTGTGAACACTGAAGCTTTCTTT. Its protein is CASTPGQAVNTEAFF.

There are many counts of this clonotype. The J gene is TRBJ2-7, the V gene TRBV11-2; no firm D call. The CDR3 totals 14 residues. The germline gives CDR1 SGHAT, CDR2 FQNNGV. V lost 5 bases to trimming and J lost 6 bases, with 17 bases between them. CDR3 amino acids: CASSTSRLVGEQYF. The DNA of the CDR3 is TGTGCCAGCAGCACCTCACGCTTGGTCGGCGAGCAGTACTTC.

This clonotype was picked up many times. The gene calls are TRBV2 and TRBJ1-1; D gene uncertain. The CDR3 is 14 amino acids. Germline CDR1 reads SNHLY; CDR2 reads FYNNEI. With 2 bases removed from V and 4 bases from J, the gap between germline ends came to 11 bases. CDR3 bases: TGTGCCAGCAGTGAACGGGAACTCACCACTGAAGCTTTCTTT. Protein product: CASSERELTTEAFF. The complete variable domain, with remaining parts taken from reference TRBV2 and TRBJ1-1, reads EPEVTQTPSHQVTQMGQEVILRCVPISNHLYFYWYRQILGQKVEFLVSFYNNEISEKSEIFDDQFSVERPDGSNFTLKIRSTKLEDSAMYFCASSERELTTEAFFGQGTRLTVV.

CDR3 in amino acids: CASSLGDTLNQPQHF. CDR3 nucleotide sequence: TGTGCCAGCAGCTTAGGTGACACCCTGAATCAGCCCCAGCATTTT. The V call is TRBV7-8, the J call TRBJ1-5, with D hard to call. The V gene lost 1 base and the J gene lost 4 bases, with 11 bases spanning the gap. This CDR3 is built from 15 residues. From germline, CDR1 is SGHVS and CDR2 FQNEAQ. Based on the CDR3 plus reference TRBV7-8 and TRBJ1-5, the full variable domain is GAGVSQSPRYKVAKRGQDVALRCDPISGHVSLFWYQQALGQGPEFLTYFQNEAQLDKSGLPSDRFFAERPEGSVSTLKIQRTQQEDSAVYLCASSLGDTLNQPQHFGDGTRLSIL.

This clonotype was counted ten times or more. This CDR3 reads CASTGQPVETQYF. CDR3 coding DNA: TGTGCCAGCACAGGACAGCCGGTAGAGACCCAGTACTTC. The chain has TRBV2 and TRBJ2-5, with D possibly TRBD1 on 6 matching bases. Between the trimmed V and J ends, which lost 7 bases and 4 bases, there was a span of 13 bases. This CDR3 is 13 amino acids long. From germline, CDR1 is SNHLY and CDR2 FYNNEI.

This clonotype was found many times. V is TRBV5-4 and J is TRBJ2-3; 7 bases agree with TRBD2. Germline V CDR1 and CDR2: SGHNT, YYREEE (reference sequence). V dropped 5 bases and J dropped 2; count of bases not matched to a gene: 11. The CDR3 length is 16 residues. CDR3 residues: CASRVRGEGHTDTQYF. The CDR3 DNA reads as TGTGCCAGCAGGGTCCGCGGGGAGGGTCACACAGATACGCAGTATTTT.

The chain employs TRBV9 and TRBJ2-3; TRBD1 matches at 9 bases. The trim removed 6 bases at V and 2 bases at J, leaving 13 bases unmatched. Germline-derived CDR1 and CDR2 are SGDLS and YYNGEE. The CDR3 has 17 amino acids. The CDR3 sequence is CASNIQRTGADTDTQYF. Here the CDR3 DNA reads TGTGCCAGCAACATTCAACGGACAGGGGCGGACACAGATACGCAGTATTTT.

The chain combines TRBV7-6 with TRBJ1-1; D perhaps matches TRBD1 (5 bases). From germline, CDR1 is SGHVS and CDR2 FNYEAQ. The V gene lost 1 base and the J gene lost 7 bases, with 22 bases spanning the gap. The CDR3 contains 17 residues. This CDR3 is CASSLGPFRGRVHEAFF. CDR3 nucleotides: TGTGCCAGCAGCTTAGGACCCTTCCGGGGCAGGGTCCATGAAGCTTTCTTT.

This clonotype came up many times. The V and J genes are TRBV11-2 and TRBJ2-2, with D unclear. V was pared by 5 bases and J by 2 bases, with 9 bases between. Germline V gives CDR1 SGHAT, CDR2 FQNNGV. This CDR3 has 14 amino acids. CDR3 coding DNA: TGTGCCAGCAGCGTCGTCCCCAACACCGGGGAGCTGTTTTTT. It translates to CASSVVPNTGELFF.

This clonotype was counted at least ten times. The chain has TRBV30 and TRBJ1-2; weak D call: TRBD1 (5 bases). The germline gives CDR1 GTSNPN, CDR2 SVGIG (reference sequence). The ends were cut back, 1 base at V and 2 bases at J, with 14 bases in the middle. This CDR3 has 15 residues. CDR3 nucleotide sequence: TGTGCCTGGAGTGGGAAGGAGGGGTTGAACTATGGCTACACCTTC. It specifies CAWSGKEGLNYGYTF.

This clonotype was counted at least ten times. The chain uses TRBV28 and TRBJ1-4, with a tentative D call TRBD1 (5 bases). The CDR3 has 16 amino acids. Trimming removed 3 bases at V and 7 bases at J, with 18 bases between. Germline CDR1 is MDHEN and CDR2 is SYDVKM. CDR3 sequence (DNA): TGTGCCAGCAGTTTGCGGTGGGGACGGGGGGGTGAAAAACTGTTTTTT. Amino acids: CASSLRWGRGGEKLFF.

This clonotype was detected ten times or more. The chain employs TRBV6-6 and TRBJ1-6, with D perhaps matching TRBD1 (5 bases). From germline, CDR1 is MNHNY and CDR2 SVGAGI (reference sequence). This CDR3 contains 21 residues. Between the trimmed V and J ends, which lost 0 bases and 0 bases, there was a span of 21 bases. CDR3 coding DNA: TGTGCCAGCAGTTACTCGATCGGCAGGGTGTGGTATAACTCCTATAATTCACCCCTCCACTTT. It yields the protein CASSYSIGRVWYNSYNSPLHF.

Ten or more counts support this clonotype. The chain links TRBV28 to TRBJ2-7, with D unclear. The CDR3 loop spans 11 amino acids. V was cut by 8 bases and J by 6 bases, with 11 bases left in between. CDR1 MDHEN and CDR2 SYDVKM come from the germline V gene. The CDR3 sequence is CASRTVGEQYF. The DNA for the CDR3 is TGTGCCAGCCGAACAGTCGGCGAGCAGTACTTC.

This clonotype was detected ten times or more. This chain connects TRBV12-3 or TRBV12-4 to TRBJ2-7; no firm D call. The CDR3 is 13 residues long. V gave up 1 base and J gave up 4 bases, with 8 bases separating them. CDR3 coding DNA: TGTGCCAGCAGTTTAGGGCTTAGATACGAGCAGTACTTC. Its protein is CASSLGLRYEQYF.

The sample holds many counts of this clonotype. V and J are TRBV28 and TRBJ1-1, with D unclear. CDR1 is MDHEN, CDR2 SYDVKM, per germline. The germline V and J ends were trimmed by 6 bases and 2 bases, with 7 bases remaining between them. The CDR3 is 12 residues long. The CDR3 nucleotides read TGTGCCAGCAGGGAGGTAAACACTGAAGCTTTCTTT. It is translated as CASREVNTEAFF.

As to this clonotype: A much more abundant neighbour one base away suggests this may be a read error. The chain combines TRBV7-8 with TRBJ2-1; D is unclear. V was cut by 8 bases and J by 1 base, with 12 bases left in between. There are 14 residues in the CDR3. Germline V CDR1 and CDR2: SGHVS, FQNEAQ. The CDR3 here is CASGWADSYNEQFF. CDR3 DNA sequence: TGTGCCAGCGGCTGGGCGGATTCCTACAATGAGCAGTTCTTC.

In this sample, this clonotype turned up a few times. The rearrangement uses TRBV4-2 and TRBJ2-7; 7 nucleotides line up with TRBD2. The CDR3 totals 19 residues. With 0 bases clipped from V and 4 bases from J, the junction kept 18 bases outside the gene matches. Germline V gene data show CDR1 as LGHNA and CDR2 as YNFKEQ. For the CDR3, the DNA is TGTGCCAGCAGCCAAGATCGATCGGGCGGGAGCCCTCGGGGGTACGAGCAGTACTTC. Amino acid sequence: CASSQDRSGGSPRGYEQYF.

Ten or more counts support this clonotype. The chain links TRBV3-1 to TRBJ2-1, with TRBD2 matching 8 bases. CDR1 LGHDT and CDR2 YNNKEL come from the germline V gene (reference sequence). The CDR3 is 15 residues long. J gave up 4 bases and V 3 bases, and 5 bases lay outside the gene matches. CDR3 loop: CASSHLLAEYNEQFF. CDR3 in DNA: TGTGCCAGCAGCCATTTACTAGCGGAGTACAATGAGCAGTTCTTC.

This clonotype was seen only a few times. This chain joins TRBV5-1 and TRBJ2-3; TRBD1 aligns across 7 bases. Germline CDR1 and CDR2: SGHRS and YFSETQ. The ends lost 0 bases at V and 1 base at J; junction bases unmatched: 8. CDR3 length: 17 amino acids. The CDR3 nucleotides are TGCGCCAGCAGCTTGGGTCCATACAGGGGCCGCACAGATACGCAGTATTTT. As protein: CASSLGPYRGRTDTQYF.

In this sample, this clonotype turned up many times. V is TRBV12-3 or TRBV12-4 and J is TRBJ2-3; 8 nucleotides agree with TRBD2. The V gene end was trimmed by 6 bases and the J gene end by 4 bases; junction bases not matched to a gene: 9. This CDR3 spans 15 amino acids. CDR3: CASSPTAGRADTQYF. CDR3 in DNA: TGTGCCAGCAGCCCAACCGCCGGGAGGGCAGATACGCAGTATTTT.

The chain has TRBV27 and TRBJ2-3; 7 bases fit TRBD1. The CDR3 loop spans 14 amino acids. The V gene's germline CDR1 is MNHEY and CDR2 SMNVEV (reference sequence). V lost 4 bases, J lost 2 bases, and 3 bases stayed unmatched. The CDR3: CASSWTGVTDTQYF. The CDR3 DNA sequence: TGTGCCAGCAGTTGGACAGGTGTCACAGATACGCAGTATTTT.

The gene calls are TRBV4-3 and TRBJ2-7; D not certain. This CDR3 contains 14 residues. Deletions cut 4 bases from V and 2 bases from J, with 12 bases between. From germline, CDR1 is LGHNA and CDR2 YSLEER. The CDR3 region is CASSPRHPAYEQYF. CDR3 in DNA: TGCGCCAGCAGCCCGCGACACCCGGCCTACGAGCAGTACTTC.

Ten or more counts support this clonotype. V and J are TRBV10-3 and TRBJ1-1; no firm D call. The V end lost 3 bases, the J end lost 1 base, and 18 bases lay between the germline ends. CDR1 is ENHRY and CDR2 is SYGVKD in the germline V gene. The CDR3 loop spans 17 amino acids. The CDR3 sequence: CAISEKGYGEGNTEAFF. CDR3 coding DNA: TGTGCCATCAGTGAAAAGGGCTATGGGGAGGGGAACACTGAAGCTTTCTTT.

As concerns this clonotype: A read error is likely, as this CDR3 ends without the conserved phenylalanine or tryptophan. The V and J genes are TRBV10-3 and TRBJ2-2; tentatively, D is TRBD1 (5 bases). The CDR3 has 13 amino acids. Germline-derived CDR1 and CDR2 are ENHRY and SYGVKD. The germline V and J ends were trimmed by 0 bases and 6 bases, with 5 bases remaining between them. The CDR3 DNA sequence: TGTGCCATCAGTGAGTCAGGGGCCGGGGAGCTGTTTCTT. It is translated as CAISESGAGELFL.